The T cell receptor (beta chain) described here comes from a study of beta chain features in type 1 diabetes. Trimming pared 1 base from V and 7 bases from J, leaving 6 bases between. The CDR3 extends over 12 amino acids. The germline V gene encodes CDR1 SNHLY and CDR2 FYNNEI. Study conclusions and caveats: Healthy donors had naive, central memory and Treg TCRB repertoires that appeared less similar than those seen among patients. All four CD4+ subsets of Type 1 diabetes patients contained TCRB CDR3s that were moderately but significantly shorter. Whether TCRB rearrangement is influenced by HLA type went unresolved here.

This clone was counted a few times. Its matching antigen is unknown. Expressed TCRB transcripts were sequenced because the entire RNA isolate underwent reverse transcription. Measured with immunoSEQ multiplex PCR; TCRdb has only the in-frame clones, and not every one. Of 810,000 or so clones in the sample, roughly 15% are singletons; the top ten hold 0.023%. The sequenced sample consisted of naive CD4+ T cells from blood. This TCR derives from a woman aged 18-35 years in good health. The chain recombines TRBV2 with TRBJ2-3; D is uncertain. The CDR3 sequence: CASSEGRYTQYF. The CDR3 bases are TGTGCCAGCAGTGAAGGAAGATATACGCAGTATTTT.